What follows are 25 T cell receptor beta chains derived from one specimen sequenced in a study of blood T cell repertoires in COVID-19. Method: immunoSEQ multiplex PCR; TCRdb's copy keeps in-frame clones and lacks some. The sample records around 82,000 clones, 70% to 90% being singletons. Sequences were obtained from peripheral blood. These receptors were taken from a man in his forties or fifties with COVID-19, enrolled during active disease.

This clone was seen only once. The V gene is TRBV7-9, the J gene TRBJ2-1, with 13 nucleotides matching TRBD2. The CDR3 contains 14 residues. Germline V lookup: CDR1 SEHNR, CDR2 FQNEAQ (reference sequence). V gave up 6 bases and J gave up 6 bases; unmatched junction bases: 2. This CDR3 is CASRGLAGANEQFF. CDR3 sequence (DNA): TGTGCCAGCAGAGGACTAGCGGGAGCCAATGAGCAGTTCTTC. The entire variable domain, with the rest obtained from reference TRBV7-9 and TRBJ2-1, is as follows: DTGVSQNPRHKITKRGQNVTFRCDPISEHNRLYWYRQTLGQGPEFLTYFQNEAQLEKSRLLSDRFSAERPKGSFSTLEIQRTEQGDSAMYLCASRGLAGANEQFFGPGTRLTVL.

V and J are TRBV7-2 and TRBJ2-7; D may be TRBD1 (6 bases). V was trimmed by 4 bases and J by 2 bases, leaving 9 bases between them. The CDR3 contains 13 residues. Germline V CDR1 and CDR2: SGHTA, FQGNSA. The CDR3 is CASSSRGPYEQYF. CDR3 nucleotides: TGTGCCAGCAGCTCCAGGGGTCCCTACGAGCAGTACTTC.

The J gene is TRBJ2-1, the V gene TRBV5-1, with 11 bases lining up with TRBD1. The germline CDR1 and CDR2 sequences are SGHRS and YFSETQ. V lost 3 bases to trimming and J lost 3 bases; unmatched junction nucleotides: 2. The CDR3 spans 15 residues. This CDR3 is CASSSGQGVYNEQFF. As DNA, the CDR3 is TGCGCCAGCAGCTCGGGACAGGGGGTCTACAATGAGCAGTTCTTC. Complete variable domain (other parts from reference TRBV5-1 and TRBJ2-1): KAGVTQTPRYLIKTRGQQVTLSCSPISGHRSVSWYQQTPGQGLQFLFEYFSETQRNKGNFPGRFSGRQFSNSRSEMNVSTLELGDSALYLCASSSGQGVYNEQFFGPGTRLTVL.

This clone was recorded a few times. The rearrangement links TRBV7-2 to TRBJ1-5; D remains unclear. Germline loops: CDR1 SGHTA, CDR2 FQGNSA. Trimming took 5 bases from V and 0 from J, leaving 20 bases between them. The CDR3 contains 18 residues. The CDR3 region is CASSLILAGRNSNQPQHF. CDR3 DNA sequence: TGTGCCAGCAGCCTCATTCTAGCGGGCAGGAATAGCAATCAGCCCCAGCATTTT.

The chain recombines TRBV6-4 with TRBJ2-5; 8 bases match TRBD2. Germline loops: CDR1 MRHNA, CDR2 SNTAGT. CDR3 length equals 12 residues. The V gene end was trimmed by 7 bases and the J gene end by 4 bases; junction bases not matched to a gene: 2. The CDR3 nucleotides are TGTGCCAGCACGGGAGGGTTAGAGACCCAGTACTTC. The encoded protein is CASTGGLETQYF.

The chain couples TRBV5-1 to TRBJ2-7; 8 positions match TRBD1. The junction had 6 bases not matched to a gene; V was cut back by 1 base and J by 3 bases. This CDR3 is 15 amino acids long. Germline CDR1 SGHRS, CDR2 YFSETQ. The CDR3 loop is CASSLRPGGYYEQYF. The CDR3 nucleotides are TGCGCCAGCAGCTTGCGGCCAGGGGGCTACTACGAGCAGTACTTC. The full variable domain, its missing parts supplied by reference TRBV5-1 and TRBJ2-7, is KAGVTQTPRYLIKTRGQQVTLSCSPISGHRSVSWYQQTPGQGLQFLFEYFSETQRNKGNFPGRFSGRQFSNSRSEMNVSTLELGDSALYLCASSLRPGGYYEQYFGPGTRLTVT.

The chain has TRBV6-5 and TRBJ2-5; a weak D match, TRBD2 (6 bases). Germline lookup yields CDR1 MNHEY and CDR2 SVGAGI. The V end lost 7 bases, the J end lost 4 bases, and 16 bases lay between the germline ends. This CDR3 is built from 14 residues. The CDR3 reads CASTGSWRGETQYF. Written as DNA, the CDR3 is TGTGCCAGCACCGGTAGCTGGAGGGGAGAGACCCAGTACTTC.

V and J are TRBV19 and TRBJ2-5, with D possibly TRBD1 on 6 matching bases. CDR1 LNHDA and CDR2 SQIVND come from the germline V gene (reference sequence). V was trimmed by 6 bases and J by 2 bases, leaving 16 bases between them. The CDR3 sequence is 15 residues long. The CDR3 region is CASSPGGQLQETQYF. Here the CDR3 DNA reads TGTGCCAGTAGCCCAGGAGGACAGCTTCAAGAGACCCAGTACTTC.

As concerns this clone: Other DNA sequences in the sample encode the same CDR3. The V and J genes are TRBV6-5 and TRBJ1-1; tentative D call: TRBD1 (6 bases). Germline V CDR1 and CDR2: MNHEY, SVGAGI. V was clipped by 6 bases and J by 5 bases, with 10 bases between them. The CDR3 consists of 12 residues. In nucleotides, the CDR3 is TGTGCCAGCAGCCCGCAGGGGACTGAAGCTTTCTTT. Its protein product is CASSPQGTEAFF.

The chain couples TRBV11-2 to TRBJ1-1; no clear D gene. The V and J ends lost 3 bases and 6 bases respectively, with 14 bases between them. Germline V gene sequence: CDR1 SGHAT, CDR2 FQNNGV. The CDR3 length is 14 residues. The CDR3 sequence is CASSLRAGLAEAFF. The CDR3 DNA reads as TGTGCCAGCAGCTTGCGAGCAGGACTGGCTGAAGCTTTCTTT.

V gene TRBV6-6 combines with J gene TRBJ1-5; D gene ambiguous. CDR3 length: 15 amino acids. The germline V gene encodes CDR1 MNHNY and CDR2 SVGAGI (reference sequence). The germline V and J ends were trimmed by 0 bases and 4 bases, with 10 bases remaining between them. DNA of the CDR3: TGTGCCAGCAGTTACTCGAGGCGGGATAATCAGCCCCAGCATTTT. Protein product: CASSYSRRDNQPQHF.

The chain has TRBV29-1 and TRBJ1-6, with TRBD1 matching over 8 bases. J lost 8 bases, V lost 4 bases, and 4 bases had no gene match. The CDR3 totals 13 residues. Germline-derived CDR1 and CDR2 are SQVTM and ANQGSEA. This chain's CDR3 is CSVVTGVDSPLHF. Written as DNA, the CDR3 is TGCAGCGTTGTGACAGGGGTAGATTCACCCCTCCACTTT.

This sequence joins TRBV30 and TRBJ2-1; possibly TRBD1 for D (8 bases). This CDR3 comprises 14 residues. Germline V gene sequence: CDR1 GTSNPN, CDR2 SVGIG (reference sequence). The V gene lost 3 bases and the J gene lost 9 bases, with 18 bases spanning the gap. CDR3 amino acids: CAWRQGGAVGEQFF. In nucleotides, the CDR3 is TGTGCCTGGAGACAGGGGGGGGCGGTCGGTGAGCAGTTCTTC. Full variable domain (rest looked up from reference TRBV30 and TRBJ2-1): SQTIHQWPATLVQPVGSPLSLECTVEGTSNPNLYWYRQAAGRGLQLLFYSVGIGQISSEVPQNLSASRPQDRQFILSSKKLLLSDSGFYLCAWRQGGAVGEQFFGPGTRLTVL.

V gene TRBV10-3 combines with J gene TRBJ1-5; D unresolved. Germline CDR1 and CDR2: ENHRY and SYGVKD. CDR3 length: 12 amino acids. With 3 bases removed from V and 4 bases from J, the gap between germline ends came to 4 bases. The CDR3 coding sequence is TGTGCCATCAGTGACAATAATCAGCCCCAGCATTTT. This translates into CAISDNNQPQHF.

This chain joins TRBV6-1 and TRBJ1-1; 8 bases align to TRBD1. This CDR3 is built from 14 residues. Germline trimming cut 2 bases from V and 3 bases from J; bases unmatched to any gene: 2. CDR1 is MNHNS and CDR2 is SASEGT in the germline V gene. The DNA of the CDR3 is TGTGCCAGCAGTGAATACAGGGGGGACACTGAAGCTTTCTTT. It translates to CASSEYRGDTEAFF.

V and J are TRBV10-3 and TRBJ2-1; a weak D match, TRBD1 (6 bases). V was trimmed by 8 bases and J by 8 bases, leaving 7 bases between them. The germline gives CDR1 ENHRY, CDR2 SYGVKD. The CDR3 has 10 residues. The CDR3 protein is CAIGGDEQFF. The CDR3 nucleotides read TGTGCCATCGGGGGCGATGAGCAGTTCTTC.

This clone was found a few times. This rearrangement joins TRBV7-9 to TRBJ1-1; D is uncertain. The CDR3 runs 12 residues. V lost 5 bases and J 7 bases, leaving 11 bases between the germline ends. Germline CDR1 SEHNR, CDR2 FQNEAQ (reference sequence). CDR3 sequence: CASSDYQDEAFF. DNA of the CDR3: TGTGCCAGCAGCGACTACCAAGATGAAGCTTTCTTT.

This chain joins TRBV3-1 (or the pseudogene TRBV3-2) and TRBJ1-5, with D tentatively TRBD1 (6 bases). Germline CDR1 and CDR2: LGHDT and YNNKEL (reference sequence). The CDR3 spans 15 residues. Trimming removed 2 bases at V and 9 bases at J, with 17 bases between. The DNA for the CDR3 is TGTGCCAGCAGCCAAAGGGGGGGACTCGGTCGGCCCCAGCATTTT. Its translation: CASSQRGGLGRPQHF.

This chain uses TRBV3-1 (or the pseudogene TRBV3-2) with TRBJ2-5; 8 nucleotides match TRBD2. This CDR3 comprises 17 residues. Germline CDR1 LGHDT, CDR2 YNNKEL (reference sequence). V was pared by 1 base and J by 4 bases, with 11 bases of the junction left unmatched. CDR3 sequence reads: CASSQVPPGGARETQYF. DNA of the CDR3: TGTGCCAGCAGCCAAGTGCCCCCGGGGGGGGCTCGAGAGACCCAGTACTTC.

This chain links TRBV6-5 with TRBJ2-7; 9 nucleotides line up with TRBD1. Germline V gives CDR1 MNHEY, CDR2 SVGAGI. The CDR3 spans 14 residues. V shed 10 bases, J shed 3 bases, and the junction held 10 bases outside the gene matches. The CDR3, as DNA: TGTGCCACCCAGGGACAGGGTCTTTTCTACGAGCAGTACTTC. The encoded protein is CATQGQGLFYEQYF.

The chain is built from TRBV9 and TRBJ1-2, with D hard to call. The germline V gene has CDR1 SGDLS and CDR2 YYNGEE. The CDR3 contains 14 residues. Trimming stripped 3 bases from V and 6 bases from J, with 15 bases between. CDR3 protein: CASSAHNPSNGYTF. CDR3 DNA sequence: TGTGCCAGCAGCGCACACAACCCATCCAATGGCTACACCTTC.

The chain carries TRBV2 and TRBJ1-1; D is unclear. Germline-derived CDR1 and CDR2 are SNHLY and FYNNEI. With 4 bases removed from V and 1 base from J, the gap between germline ends came to 10 bases. This CDR3 contains 14 residues. CDR3 loop: CASSGGNRNTEAFF. The CDR3 DNA reads TGTGCCAGCAGTGGTGGTAACAGGAACACTGAAGCTTTCTTT.

The gene calls are TRBV19 and TRBJ2-3; TRBD2 matches at 9 bases. The CDR3 length is 16 residues. Germline V CDR1 and CDR2: LNHDA, SQIVND (reference sequence). Trimming at V came to 5 bases and at J to 0 bases, leaving 6 bases not matched to a gene. The CDR3 coding sequence is TGTGCCAGTAGTGCCCGACTAGCGGCTAGCACAGATACGCAGTATTTT. Protein: CASSARLAASTDTQYF.

This chain connects TRBV6-2 or TRBV6-3 to TRBJ2-1, with 14 bases identical to TRBD2. The germline CDR1 and CDR2 sequences are MNHEY and SVGEGT. J was trimmed by 8 bases and V by 6 bases; bases with no gene match: 6. CDR3 length: 15 residues. The CDR3: CASSPGGLAGDEQFF. In DNA, the CDR3 is TGTGCCAGCAGCCCAGGGGGACTAGCGGGAGATGAGCAGTTCTTC.

This chain uses TRBV18 with TRBJ1-4; no definite D call. In germline, CDR1 is KGHSH, CDR2 LQKENI. Trimming took 5 bases from V and 7 from J, leaving 17 bases between them. The CDR3 covers 15 residues. Here the CDR3 reads CASSSGVSIIEKLFF. The CDR3 coding sequence is TGTGCCAGCTCATCGGGAGTTTCCATCATTGAAAAACTGTTTTTT. Supplemented by reference TRBV18 and TRBJ1-4, the full variable domain reads NAGVMQNPRHLVRRRGQEARLRCSPMKGHSHVYWYRQLPEEGLKFMVYLQKENIIDESGMPKERFSAEFPKEGPSILRIQQVVRGDSAAYFCASSSGVSIIEKLFFGSGTQLSVL.